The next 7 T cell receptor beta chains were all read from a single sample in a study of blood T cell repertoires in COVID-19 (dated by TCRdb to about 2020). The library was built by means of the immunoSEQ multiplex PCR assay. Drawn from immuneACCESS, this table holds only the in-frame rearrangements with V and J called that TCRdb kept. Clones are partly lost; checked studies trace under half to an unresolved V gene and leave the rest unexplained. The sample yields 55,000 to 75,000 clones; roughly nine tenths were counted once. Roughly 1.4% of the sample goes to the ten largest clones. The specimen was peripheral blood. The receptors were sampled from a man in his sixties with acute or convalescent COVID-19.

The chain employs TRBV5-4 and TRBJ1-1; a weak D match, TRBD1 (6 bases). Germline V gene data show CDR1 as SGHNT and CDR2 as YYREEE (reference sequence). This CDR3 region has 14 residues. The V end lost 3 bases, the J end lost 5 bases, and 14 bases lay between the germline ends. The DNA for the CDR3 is TGTGCCAGCAGCTCGAAGAGGGGGTTGACTGAAGCTTTCTTT. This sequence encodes CASSSKRGLTEAFF.

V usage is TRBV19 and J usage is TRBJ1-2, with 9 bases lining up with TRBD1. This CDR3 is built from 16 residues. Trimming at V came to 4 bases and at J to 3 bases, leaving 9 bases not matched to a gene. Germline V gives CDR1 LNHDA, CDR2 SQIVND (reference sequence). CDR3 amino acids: CASSRLQGAEDYGYTF. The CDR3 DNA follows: TGTGCCAGTAGTAGACTACAGGGGGCGGAAGACTATGGCTACACCTTC.

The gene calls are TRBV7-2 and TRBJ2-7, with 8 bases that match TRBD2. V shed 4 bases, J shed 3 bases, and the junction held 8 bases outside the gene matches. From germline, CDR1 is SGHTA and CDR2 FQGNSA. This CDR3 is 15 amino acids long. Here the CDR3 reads CASSSPREGYYEQYF. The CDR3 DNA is TGTGCCAGCAGCTCTCCCCGGGAGGGGTACTACGAGCAGTACTTC.

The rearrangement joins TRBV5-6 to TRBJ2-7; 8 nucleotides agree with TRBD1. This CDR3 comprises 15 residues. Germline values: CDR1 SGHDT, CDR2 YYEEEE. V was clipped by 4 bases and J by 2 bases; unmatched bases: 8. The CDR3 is CASSRDRKGTYEQYF. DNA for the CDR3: TGTGCCAGCAGCCGGGACAGGAAAGGGACCTACGAGCAGTACTTC.

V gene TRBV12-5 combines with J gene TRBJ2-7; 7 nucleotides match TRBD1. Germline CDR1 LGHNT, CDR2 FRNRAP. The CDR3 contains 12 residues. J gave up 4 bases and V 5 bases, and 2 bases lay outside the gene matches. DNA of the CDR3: TGTGCTAGTGGTCTGACAGGGTACGAGCAGTACTTC. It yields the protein CASGLTGYEQYF.

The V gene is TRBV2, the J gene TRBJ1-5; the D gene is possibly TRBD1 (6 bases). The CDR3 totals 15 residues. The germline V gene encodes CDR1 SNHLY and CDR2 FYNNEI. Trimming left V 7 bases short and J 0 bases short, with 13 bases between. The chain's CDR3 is CASKAGGHSNQPQHF. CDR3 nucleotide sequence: TGTGCCAGCAAAGCGGGGGGGCATAGCAATCAGCCCCAGCATTTT.

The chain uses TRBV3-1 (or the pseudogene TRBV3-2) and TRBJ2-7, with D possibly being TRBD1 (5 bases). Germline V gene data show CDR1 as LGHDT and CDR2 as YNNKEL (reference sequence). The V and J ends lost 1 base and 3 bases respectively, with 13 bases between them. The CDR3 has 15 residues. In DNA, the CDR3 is TGTGCCAGCAGCCAAGCGCAGACAGTGGACTACGAGCAGTACTTC. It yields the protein CASSQAQTVDYEQYF.